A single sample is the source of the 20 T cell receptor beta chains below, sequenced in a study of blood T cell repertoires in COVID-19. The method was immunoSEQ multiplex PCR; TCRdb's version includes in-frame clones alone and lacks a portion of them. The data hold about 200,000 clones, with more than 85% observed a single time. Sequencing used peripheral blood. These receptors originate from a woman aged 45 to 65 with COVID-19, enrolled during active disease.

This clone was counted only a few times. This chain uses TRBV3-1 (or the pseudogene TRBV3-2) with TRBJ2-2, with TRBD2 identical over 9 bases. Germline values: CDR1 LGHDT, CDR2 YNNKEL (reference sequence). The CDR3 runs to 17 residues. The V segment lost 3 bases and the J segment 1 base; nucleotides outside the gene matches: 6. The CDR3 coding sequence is TGTGCCAGCAGCCATACTAGCGGGCTTCTGAACACCGGGGAGCTGTTTTTT. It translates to CASSHTSGLLNTGELFF.

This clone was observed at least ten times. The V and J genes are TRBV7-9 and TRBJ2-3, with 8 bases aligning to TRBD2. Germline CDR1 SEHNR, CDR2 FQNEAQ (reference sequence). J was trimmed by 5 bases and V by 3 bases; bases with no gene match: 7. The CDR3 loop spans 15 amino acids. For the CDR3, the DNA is TGTGCCAGCAGCTTGTTAGCGGGGCAGGGAGATACGCAGTATTTT. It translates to CASSLLAGQGDTQYF.

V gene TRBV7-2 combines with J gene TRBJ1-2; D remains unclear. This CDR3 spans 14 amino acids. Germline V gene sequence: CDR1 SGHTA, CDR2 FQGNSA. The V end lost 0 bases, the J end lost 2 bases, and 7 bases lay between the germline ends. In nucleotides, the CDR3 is TGTGCCAGCAGCTTAGCTACGGGGAACTATGGCTACACCTTC. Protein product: CASSLATGNYGYTF. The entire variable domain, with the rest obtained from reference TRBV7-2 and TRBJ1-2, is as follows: GAGVSQSPSNKVTEKGKDVELRCDPISGHTALYWYRQSLGQGLEFLIYFQGNSAPDKSGLPSDRFSAERTGGSVSTLTIQRTQQEDSAVYLCASSLATGNYGYTFGSGTRLTVV.

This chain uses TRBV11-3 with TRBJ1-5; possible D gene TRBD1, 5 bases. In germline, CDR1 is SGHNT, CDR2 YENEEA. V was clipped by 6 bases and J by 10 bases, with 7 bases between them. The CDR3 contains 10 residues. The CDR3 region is CASRTGPQHF. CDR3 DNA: TGTGCCAGCAGAACAGGTCCCCAGCATTTT.

This chain's CDR3 is CAGATNSGNTIYF. Written as DNA, the CDR3 is TGTGCCGGGGCGACAAACTCTGGAAACACCATATATTTT. J is TRBJ1-3 and V is TRBV2; D perhaps matches TRBD1 (5 bases). The CDR3 totals 13 residues. Deletions cut 11 bases from V and 0 bases from J, with 11 bases between. Germline V gives CDR1 SNHLY, CDR2 FYNNEI. The whole variable domain, remainder taken from reference TRBV2 and TRBJ1-3, is EPEVTQTPSHQVTQMGQEVILRCVPISNHLYFYWYRQILGQKVEFLVSFYNNEISEKSEIFDDQFSVERPDGSNFTLKIRSTKLEDSAMYFCAGATNSGNTIYFGEGSWLTVV.

DNA of the CDR3: TGTGCCGCAGGGCCCCTGCTCCACTTT. The encoded protein is CAAGPLLHF. This rearrangement joins TRBV28 to TRBJ1-6; D possibly corresponds to TRBD1 (5 bases). Trimming cost V 11 bases and J 16 bases, with 12 bases left between them. This CDR3 spans 9 amino acids. Germline values: CDR1 MDHEN, CDR2 SYDVKM. Together with reference TRBV28 and TRBJ1-6, the CDR3 gives the full variable domain: DVKVTQSSRYLVKRTGEKVFLECVQDMDHENMFWYRQDPGLGLRLIYFSYDVKMKEKGDIPEGYSVSREKKERFSLILESASTNQTSMYLCAAGPLLHFGNGTRLTVT.

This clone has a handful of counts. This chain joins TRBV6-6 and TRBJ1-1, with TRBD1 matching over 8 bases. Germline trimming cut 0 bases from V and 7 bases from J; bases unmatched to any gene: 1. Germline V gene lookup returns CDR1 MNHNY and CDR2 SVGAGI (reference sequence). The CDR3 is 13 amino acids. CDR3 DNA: TGTGCCAGCAGTTACTCCGGACAGGGTGAAGCTTTCTTT. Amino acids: CASSYSGQGEAFF.

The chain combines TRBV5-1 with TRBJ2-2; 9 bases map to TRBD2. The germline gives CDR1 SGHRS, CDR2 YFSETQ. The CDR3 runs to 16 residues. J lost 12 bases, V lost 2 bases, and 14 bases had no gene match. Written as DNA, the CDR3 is TGCGCCAGCAGCTTTGGCGGGGGGGGCCCTGTCAACCAGCTGTTTTTT. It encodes CASSFGGGGPVNQLFF.

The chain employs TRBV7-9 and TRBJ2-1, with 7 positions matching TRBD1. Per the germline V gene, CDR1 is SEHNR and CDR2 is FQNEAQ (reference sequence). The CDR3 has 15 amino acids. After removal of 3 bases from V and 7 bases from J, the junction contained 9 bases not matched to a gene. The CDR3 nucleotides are TGTGCCAGCAGCTTCCCATCAACAGGGGCGAATGAGCAGTTCTTC. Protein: CASSFPSTGANEQFF. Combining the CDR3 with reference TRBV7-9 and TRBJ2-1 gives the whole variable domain DTGVSQNPRHKITKRGQNVTFRCDPISEHNRLYWYRQTLGQGPEFLTYFQNEAQLEKSRLLSDRFSAERPKGSFSTLEIQRTEQGDSAMYLCASSFPSTGANEQFFGPGTRLTVL.

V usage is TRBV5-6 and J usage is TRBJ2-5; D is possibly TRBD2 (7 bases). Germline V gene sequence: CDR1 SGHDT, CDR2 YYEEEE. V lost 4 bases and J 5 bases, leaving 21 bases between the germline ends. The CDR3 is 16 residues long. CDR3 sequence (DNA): TGTGCCAGCAGCCCGGTTTTGGGGGGGGCCTTGGAGACCCAGTACTTC. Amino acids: CASSPVLGGALETQYF.

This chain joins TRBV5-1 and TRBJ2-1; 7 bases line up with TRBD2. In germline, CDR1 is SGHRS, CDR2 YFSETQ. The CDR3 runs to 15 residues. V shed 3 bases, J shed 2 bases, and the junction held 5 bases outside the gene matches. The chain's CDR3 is CASSSGGGTYNEQFF. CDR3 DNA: TGCGCCAGCAGCTCGGGGGGAGGGACCTACAATGAGCAGTTCTTC.

DNA for the CDR3: TGCGCCAGCAGCTATGGAGGGATCGGTGAAAAACTGTTTTTT. It translates to CASSYGGIGEKLFF. This rearrangement joins TRBV5-1 to TRBJ1-4, with unresolved D. The germline V gene encodes CDR1 SGHRS and CDR2 YFSETQ. The V and J ends lost 3 bases and 7 bases respectively, with 13 bases between them. CDR3 length: 14 residues.

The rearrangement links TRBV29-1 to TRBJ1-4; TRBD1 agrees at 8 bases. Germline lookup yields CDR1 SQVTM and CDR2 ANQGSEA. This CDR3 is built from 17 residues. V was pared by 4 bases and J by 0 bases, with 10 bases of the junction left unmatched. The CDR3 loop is CSVARDRGLTTNEKLFF. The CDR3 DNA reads TGCAGCGTTGCTCGCGACAGGGGCCTCACAACTAATGAAAAACTGTTTTTT.

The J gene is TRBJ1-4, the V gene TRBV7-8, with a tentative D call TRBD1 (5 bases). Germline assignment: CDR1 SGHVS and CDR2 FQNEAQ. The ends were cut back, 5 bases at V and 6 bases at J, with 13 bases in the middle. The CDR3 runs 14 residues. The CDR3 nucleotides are TGTGCCAGCAGCCTAGGGAGGGGCTATGAAAAACTGTTTTTT. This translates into CASSLGRGYEKLFF.

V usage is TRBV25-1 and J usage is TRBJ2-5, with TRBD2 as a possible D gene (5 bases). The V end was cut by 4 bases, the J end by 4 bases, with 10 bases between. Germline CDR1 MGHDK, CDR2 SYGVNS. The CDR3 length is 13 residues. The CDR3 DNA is TGTGCCAGCAGTGCAGGAAGCGGAGAGACCCAGTACTTC. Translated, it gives CASSAGSGETQYF.

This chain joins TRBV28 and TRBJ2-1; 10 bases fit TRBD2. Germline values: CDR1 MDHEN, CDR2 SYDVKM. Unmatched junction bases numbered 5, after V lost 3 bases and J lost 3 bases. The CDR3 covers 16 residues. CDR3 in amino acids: CASSFRTSGNYNEQFF. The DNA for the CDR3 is TGTGCCAGCAGTTTTAGGACTAGCGGAAACTACAATGAGCAGTTCTTC.

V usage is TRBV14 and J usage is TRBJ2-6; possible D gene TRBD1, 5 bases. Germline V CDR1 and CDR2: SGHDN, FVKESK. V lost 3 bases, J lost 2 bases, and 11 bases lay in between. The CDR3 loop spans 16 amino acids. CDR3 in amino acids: CASSHRVGPGANVLTF. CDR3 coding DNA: TGTGCCAGCAGCCACAGGGTCGGTCCTGGGGCCAACGTCCTGACTTTC.

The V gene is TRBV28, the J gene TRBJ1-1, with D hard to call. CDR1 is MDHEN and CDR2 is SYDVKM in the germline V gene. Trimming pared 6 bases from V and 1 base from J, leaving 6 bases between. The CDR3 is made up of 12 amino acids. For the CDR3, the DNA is TGTGCCAGCAGCTACGCGAACACTGAAGCTTTCTTT. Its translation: CASSYANTEAFF.

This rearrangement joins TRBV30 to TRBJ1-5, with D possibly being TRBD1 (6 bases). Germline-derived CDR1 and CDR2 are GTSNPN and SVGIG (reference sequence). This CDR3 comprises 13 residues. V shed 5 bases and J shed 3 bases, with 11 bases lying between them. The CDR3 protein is CAWDGGPNQPQHF. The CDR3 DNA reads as TGTGCCTGGGATGGGGGCCCCAATCAGCCCCAGCATTTT.

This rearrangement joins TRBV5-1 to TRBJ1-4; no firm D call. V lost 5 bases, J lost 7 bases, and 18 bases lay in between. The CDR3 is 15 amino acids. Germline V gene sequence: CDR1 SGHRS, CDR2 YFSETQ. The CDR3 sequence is CASSRADGRIEKLFF. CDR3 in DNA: TGCGCCAGCAGTCGAGCGGACGGCAGGATTGAAAAACTGTTTTTT.